A selection of T cell receptor beta chains follows, all from one sample in a study of blood T cell repertoires in COVID-19. Method: immunoSEQ multiplex PCR; TCRdb's copy keeps in-frame clones and lacks some. Of about 270,000 clones in the sample, around 83% were seen once. Sequencing input: peripheral blood. These receptors were collected from a man older than 75 with acute or convalescent COVID-19. CDR3s include the opening cysteine and the closing phenylalanine or tryptophan. The D gene is left open where the match is weak. The size field is filled for only some rows; it gives once, few, many or a size class.

len,v_gene,d_gene,j_gene,abundance,CDR3nt,CDR3aa
16,TRBV27,-,TRBJ1-5,-,TGTGCCAGCAGTTTACAGGGCAGGTATAGCAATCAGCCCCAGCATTTT,CASSLQGRYSNQPQHF
13,TRBV30,-,TRBJ2-7,-,TGTGCCTGGAGTGAGCTCCTCTCCTACGAGCAGTACTTC,CAWSELLSYEQYF
14,TRBV7-6,-,TRBJ1-2,-,TGTGCCAGCAGCTTAAATACAGGGTCGTATGGCTACACCTTC,CASSLNTGSYGYTF
13,TRBV6-2/TRBV6-3,-,TRBJ1-1,-,TGTGCCAGCAGTATAAGGGGAAACACTGAAGCTTTCTTT,CASSIRGNTEAFF
13,TRBV9,-,TRBJ2-5,-,TGTGCCAGCAGCGTTTACCCGAAGAGGACCCAGTACTTC,CASSVYPKRTQYF
16,TRBV11-2,TRBD2,TRBJ2-5,-,TGTGCCAGCAGCTTAGTATCCCTAGCGGGCCAAGAGACCCAGTACTTC,CASSLVSLAGQETQYF
14,TRBV5-6,-,TRBJ2-3,-,TGTGCCAGCAGCTCCCTATCGGGTGCAGATACGCAGTATTTT,CASSSLSGADTQYF
13,TRBV27,-,TRBJ2-7,-,TGTGCCAGCAGGCCGCAGGGTTCCTACGAGCAGTACTTC,CASRPQGSYEQYF
16,TRBV14,TRBD2,TRBJ2-7,-,TGTGCCAGCAGCCAATTTCGTAGCGGGAGCTCCTACGAGCAGTACTTC,CASSQFRSGSSYEQYF
13,TRBV19,-,TRBJ1-1,-,TGTGCCAGTAGCCCGGGGGGGGGAACTGAAGCTTTCTTT,CASSPGGGTEAFF
15,TRBV24-1,TRBD1,TRBJ2-7,-,TGTGCCACCAGTGCCGAGACAGGGGGCGGTTACGAGCAGTACTTC,CATSAETGGGYEQYF
14,TRBV5-4,-,TRBJ1-1,few,TGTGCCAGCAGCTTAGGAAAGGGGGGGACTGAAGCTTTCTTT,CASSLGKGGTEAFF